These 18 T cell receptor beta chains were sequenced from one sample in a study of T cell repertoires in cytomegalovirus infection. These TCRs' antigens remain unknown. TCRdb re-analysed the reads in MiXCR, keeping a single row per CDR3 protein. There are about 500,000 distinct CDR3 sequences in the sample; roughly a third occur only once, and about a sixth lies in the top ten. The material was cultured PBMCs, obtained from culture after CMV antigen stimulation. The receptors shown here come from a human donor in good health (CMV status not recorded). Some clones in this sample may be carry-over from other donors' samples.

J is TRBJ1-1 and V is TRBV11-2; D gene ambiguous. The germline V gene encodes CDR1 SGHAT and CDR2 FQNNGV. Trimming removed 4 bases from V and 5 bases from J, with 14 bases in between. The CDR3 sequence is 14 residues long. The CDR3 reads CASSSKPGGTEAFF. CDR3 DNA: TGTGCCAGCAGCTCTAAACCCGGCGGTACTGAAGCTTTCTTT.

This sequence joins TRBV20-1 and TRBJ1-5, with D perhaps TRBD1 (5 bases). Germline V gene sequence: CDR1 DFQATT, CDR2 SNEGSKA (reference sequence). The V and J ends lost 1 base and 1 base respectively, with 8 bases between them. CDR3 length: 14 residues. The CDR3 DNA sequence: TGCAGTGCTAGAGGAGGGGCGAGCAATCAGCCCCAGCATTTT. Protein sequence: CSARGGASNQPQHF.

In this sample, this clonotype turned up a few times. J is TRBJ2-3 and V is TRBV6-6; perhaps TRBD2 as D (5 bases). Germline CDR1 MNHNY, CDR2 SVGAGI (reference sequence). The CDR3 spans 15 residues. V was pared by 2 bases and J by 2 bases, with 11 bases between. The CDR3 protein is CASSYASPITDTQYF. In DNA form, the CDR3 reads TGTGCCAGCAGTTACGCTAGCCCAATCACAGATACGCAGTATTTT.

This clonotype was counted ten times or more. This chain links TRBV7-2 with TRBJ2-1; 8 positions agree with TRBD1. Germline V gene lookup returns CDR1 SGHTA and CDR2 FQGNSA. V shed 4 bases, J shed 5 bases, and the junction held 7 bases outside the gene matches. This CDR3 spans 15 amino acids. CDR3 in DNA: TGTGCCAGCAGCTCCCCCGGGACAGGTGACAATGAGCAGTTCTTC. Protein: CASSSPGTGDNEQFF.

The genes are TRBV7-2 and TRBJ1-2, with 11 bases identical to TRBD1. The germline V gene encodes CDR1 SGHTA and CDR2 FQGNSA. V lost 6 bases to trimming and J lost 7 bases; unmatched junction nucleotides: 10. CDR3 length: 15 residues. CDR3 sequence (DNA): TGTGCCAGCAGTATTACCGGGACAGGGGGGTCTGGCTACACCTTC. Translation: CASSITGTGGSGYTF.

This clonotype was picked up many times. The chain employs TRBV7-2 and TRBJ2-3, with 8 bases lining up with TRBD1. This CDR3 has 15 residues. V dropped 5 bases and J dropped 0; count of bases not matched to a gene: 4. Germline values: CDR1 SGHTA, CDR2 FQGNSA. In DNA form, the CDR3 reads TGTGCCAGCAGCATACGGACAGGGAGCACAGATACGCAGTATTTT. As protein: CASSIRTGSTDTQYF.

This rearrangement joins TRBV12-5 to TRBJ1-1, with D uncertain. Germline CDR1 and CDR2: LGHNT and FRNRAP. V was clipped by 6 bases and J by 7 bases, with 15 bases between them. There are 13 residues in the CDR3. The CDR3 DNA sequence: TGTGCTAGTGGCCTAACGCCAGGCGTTGAAGCTTTCTTT. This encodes CASGLTPGVEAFF.

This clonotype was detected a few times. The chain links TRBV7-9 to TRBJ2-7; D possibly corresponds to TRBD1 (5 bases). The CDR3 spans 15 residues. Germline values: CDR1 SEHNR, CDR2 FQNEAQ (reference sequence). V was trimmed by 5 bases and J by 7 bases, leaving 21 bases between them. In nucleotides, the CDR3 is TGTGCCAGCAGCCCGCGACAGTTTTCTACGAGTGAGCAGTACTTC. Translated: CASSPRQFSTSEQYF.

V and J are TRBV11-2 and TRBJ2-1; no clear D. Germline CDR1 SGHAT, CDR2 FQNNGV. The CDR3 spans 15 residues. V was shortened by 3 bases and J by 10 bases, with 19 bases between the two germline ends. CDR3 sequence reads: CASSFPPSGQREQFF. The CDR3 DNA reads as TGTGCCAGCAGCTTCCCTCCCTCCGGCCAGAGAGAGCAGTTCTTC.

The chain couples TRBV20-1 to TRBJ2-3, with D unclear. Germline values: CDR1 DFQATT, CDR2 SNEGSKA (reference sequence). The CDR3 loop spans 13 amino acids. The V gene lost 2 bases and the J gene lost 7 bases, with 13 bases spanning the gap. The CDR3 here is CSARLVSGHTQYF. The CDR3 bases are TGCAGTGCTAGACTAGTTTCAGGCCATACGCAGTATTTT.

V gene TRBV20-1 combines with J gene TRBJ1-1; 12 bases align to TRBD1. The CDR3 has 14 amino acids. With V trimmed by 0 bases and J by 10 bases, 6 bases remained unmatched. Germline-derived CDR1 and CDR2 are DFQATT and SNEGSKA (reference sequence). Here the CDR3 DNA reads TGCAGTGCTAGAGATTGGGTGGGACAGGGGGCAGCTTTCTTT. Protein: CSARDWVGQGAAFF.

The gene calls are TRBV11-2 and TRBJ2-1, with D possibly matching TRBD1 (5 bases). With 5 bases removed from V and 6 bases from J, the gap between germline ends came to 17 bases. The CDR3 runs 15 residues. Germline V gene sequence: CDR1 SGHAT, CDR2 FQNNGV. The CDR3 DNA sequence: TGTGCCAGCAGCCCCGTCGGCAGGGTAGTCAATGAGCAGTTCTTC. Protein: CASSPVGRVVNEQFF.

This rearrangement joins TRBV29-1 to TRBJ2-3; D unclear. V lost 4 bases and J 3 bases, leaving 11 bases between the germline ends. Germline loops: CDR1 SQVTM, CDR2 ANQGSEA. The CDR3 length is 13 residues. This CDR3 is CSVGRVLTDTQYF. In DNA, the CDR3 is TGCAGCGTTGGTCGGGTTTTGACAGATACGCAGTATTTT.

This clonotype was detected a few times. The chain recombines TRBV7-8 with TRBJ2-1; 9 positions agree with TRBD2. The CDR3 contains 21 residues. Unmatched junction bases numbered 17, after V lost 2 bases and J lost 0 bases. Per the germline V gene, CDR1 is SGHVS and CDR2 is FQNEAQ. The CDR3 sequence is CASSLYYPREGQISSYNEQFF. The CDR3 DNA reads TGTGCCAGCAGCTTATATTATCCGCGGGAGGGTCAAATAAGCTCCTACAATGAGCAGTTCTTC.

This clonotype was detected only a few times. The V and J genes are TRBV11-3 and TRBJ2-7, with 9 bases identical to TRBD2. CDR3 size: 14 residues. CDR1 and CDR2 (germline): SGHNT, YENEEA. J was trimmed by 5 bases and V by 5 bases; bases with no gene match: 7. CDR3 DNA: TGTGCCAGCAGCGGTAGCGGGAGATCCAACGAGCAGTACTTC. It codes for CASSGSGRSNEQYF.

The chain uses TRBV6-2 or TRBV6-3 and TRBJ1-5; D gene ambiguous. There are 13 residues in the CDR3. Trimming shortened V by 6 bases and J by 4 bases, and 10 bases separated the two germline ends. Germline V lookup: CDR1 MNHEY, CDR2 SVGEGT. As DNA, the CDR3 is TGTGCCAGCAGCCAAGGCAGAAATCAGCCCCAGCATTTT. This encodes CASSQGRNQPQHF.

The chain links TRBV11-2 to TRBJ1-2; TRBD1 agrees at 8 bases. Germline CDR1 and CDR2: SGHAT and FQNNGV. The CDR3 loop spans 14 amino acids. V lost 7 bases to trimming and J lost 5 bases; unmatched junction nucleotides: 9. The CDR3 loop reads CASTSVRGRYGYTF. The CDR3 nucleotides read TGTGCCAGCACATCAGTCAGGGGGCGGTATGGCTACACCTTC.

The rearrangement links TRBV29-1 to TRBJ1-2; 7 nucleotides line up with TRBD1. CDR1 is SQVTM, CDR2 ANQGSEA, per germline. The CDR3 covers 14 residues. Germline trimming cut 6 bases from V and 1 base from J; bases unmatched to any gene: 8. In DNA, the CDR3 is TGCAGCGTAGCCGACAGGGCGATTAACTATGGCTACACCTTC. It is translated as CSVADRAINYGYTF.